This passage covers 23 T cell receptor beta chains from one sample sequenced in a study of cytomegalovirus exposure and HLA in healthy donors. In the PCR, 60 Vbeta and 13 Jbeta primers were used. Measured with immunoSEQ multiplex PCR; TCRdb has only the in-frame clones, and not every one. The repertoire has tens of thousands of clones, nearly 80% of them found once; the top ten carry approximately 23%. The specimen sequenced was PBMCs. The receptor source for this set is a woman aged 50 to 60 in good health and CMV-seropositive.

Notes on this clone: The junction does not match germline at one end; this may be a read error. V and J are TRBV7-9 and TRBJ2-3, with D tentatively TRBD2 (5 bases). CDR3 length: 14 amino acids. Germline lookup yields CDR1 SEHNR and CDR2 FQNEAQ (reference sequence). CDR3: CSSSLDNGADTQYF. The CDR3 DNA sequence: TGTTCCAGCAGCTTAGATAACGGGGCAGATACGCAGTATTTT.

The V gene is TRBV29-1, the J gene TRBJ1-1; 7 bases are a match to TRBD1. V shed 7 bases, J shed 6 bases, and the junction held 5 bases outside the gene matches. Looked up from germline, CDR1 is SQVTM and CDR2 is ANQGSEA. The CDR3 covers 11 residues. CDR3 sequence: CSARGTAEAFF. The CDR3 DNA follows: TGCAGCGCCAGGGGGACGGCTGAAGCTTTCTTT.

CDR3 in DNA: TGCGCCAGCAGCTTGGGGGGGGGACAGCCCCAGCATTTT. This translates into CASSLGGGQPQHF. This chain connects TRBV5-1 to TRBJ1-5, with a possible D match to TRBD1 (5 bases). CDR1 SGHRS and CDR2 YFSETQ come from the germline V gene. This CDR3 is 13 amino acids long. V gave up 0 bases and J gave up 7 bases, with 8 bases separating them.

The V call is TRBV7-2, the J call TRBJ2-3; D gene unclear. The V and J ends lost 8 bases and 2 bases respectively, with 11 bases between them. CDR1 SGHTA and CDR2 FQGNSA come from the germline V gene. The CDR3 consists of 13 residues. The CDR3 DNA follows: TGTGCCAGCGGATCACGACTCACAGATACGCAGTATTTT. It specifies CASGSRLTDTQYF.

This chain uses TRBV11-3 with TRBJ2-5; 14 bases match TRBD2. The CDR3 contains 15 residues. The V and J ends lost 3 bases and 4 bases, in that order; junction bases with no gene match: 1. Germline values: CDR1 SGHNT, CDR2 YENEEA. The CDR3 bases are TGTGCCAGCAGCTTTGGGACTAGCGGGGGAGAGACCCAGTACTTC. Translating gives CASSFGTSGGETQYF.

The rearrangement links TRBV30 to TRBJ2-2; D is perhaps TRBD2 (6 bases). Germline assignment: CDR1 GTSNPN and CDR2 SVGIG (reference sequence). This CDR3 has 11 amino acids. V was pared by 5 bases and J by 5 bases, with 6 bases between. CDR3 nucleotide sequence: TGTGCCTGGGGGAGGACCGGGGAGCTGTTTTTT. It yields the protein CAWGRTGELFF.

V usage is TRBV5-8 and J usage is TRBJ2-4; weak D call: TRBD2 (6 bases). This CDR3 is 16 amino acids long. V was shortened by 3 bases and J by 2 bases, with 15 bases between the two germline ends. Germline-derived CDR1 and CDR2 are SGHTS and YDEGEE. The CDR3 DNA reads as TGTGCCAGCAGCTCCGGGGACGGGGGAACCAAAAACATTCAGTACTTC. It translates to CASSSGDGGTKNIQYF.

J is TRBJ2-7 and V is TRBV5-1; 14 bases are shared with TRBD2. This CDR3 contains 14 residues. The junction had 3 bases not matched to a gene; V was cut back by 3 bases and J by 7 bases. Looked up from germline, CDR1 is SGHRS and CDR2 is YFSETQ. CDR3 coding DNA: TGCGCCAGCAGCTCAGGGACTAGCGGGGGAGAGCAGTACTTC. Protein product: CASSSGTSGGEQYF.

V and J are TRBV6-5 and TRBJ2-1; 14 bases are shared with TRBD2. V lost 6 bases, J lost 12 bases, and 1 base stayed unmatched. Germline CDR1 and CDR2: MNHEY and SVGAGI. The CDR3 has 12 residues. This CDR3 reads CASRGLAGGQFF. CDR3 nucleotides: TGTGCCAGCAGAGGACTAGCGGGAGGGCAGTTCTTC.

This sequence joins TRBV2 and TRBJ1-5; weak D call: TRBD1 (5 bases). V gave up 3 bases and J gave up 2 bases, with 20 bases separating them. Germline lookup yields CDR1 SNHLY and CDR2 FYNNEI. The CDR3 extends over 18 amino acids. The CDR3 sequence: CASSEWGRVNLGNQPQHF. Written as DNA, the CDR3 is TGTGCCAGCAGTGAGTGGGGCAGGGTGAATTTGGGCAATCAGCCCCAGCATTTT.

As DNA, the CDR3 is TGTGCCAGCTCAGCTACTAGGACGGTAGAGACCCAGTACTTC. It is translated as CASSATRTVETQYF. The J gene is TRBJ2-5, the V gene TRBV18; D possibly corresponds to TRBD2 (5 bases). Trimming removed 5 bases from V and 4 bases from J, with 14 bases in between. Germline CDR1 and CDR2: KGHSH and LQKENI. This CDR3 has 14 residues.

The chain employs TRBV6-4 and TRBJ2-3, with 9 bases identical to TRBD2. The CDR3 spans 15 residues. V gave up 3 bases and J gave up 5 bases; unmatched junction bases: 6. Per germline, CDR1 MRHNA and CDR2 SNTAGT. CDR3 sequence reads: CASSEGAGGGDTQYF. DNA of the CDR3: TGTGCCAGCAGTGAAGGAGCGGGGGGAGGAGATACGCAGTATTTT.

The rearrangement uses TRBV6-1 and TRBJ2-7, with a possible D match to TRBD1 (6 bases). Germline values: CDR1 MNHNS, CDR2 SASEGT. V was pared by 6 bases and J by 2 bases, with 11 bases between. The CDR3 spans 13 residues. For the CDR3, the DNA is TGTGCCAGCAGGGACAGCCTTACCTACGAGCAGTACGTC. The encoded protein is CASRDSLTYEQYV.

The V call is TRBV10-3, the J call TRBJ2-1; 9 nucleotides align to TRBD2. This CDR3 is built from 17 residues. Germline CDR1 and CDR2: ENHRY and SYGVKD. The junction had 14 bases not matched to a gene; V was cut back by 6 bases and J by 5 bases. CDR3 nucleotides: TGTGCCATCAGGGACGCTGGTGAACTAGCGGGTAACAATGAGCAGTTCTTC. Amino acid sequence: CAIRDAGELAGNNEQFF.

CDR3 nucleotides: TGCGCCAGCAGCCAAGTCGTTCCGGAGACCCAGTACTTC. It yields the protein CASSQVVPETQYF. The gene calls are TRBV4-1 and TRBJ2-5, with D uncertain. Trimming shortened V by 1 base and J by 5 bases, and 8 bases separated the two germline ends. Per germline, CDR1 MGHRA and CDR2 YSYEKL. The CDR3 runs to 13 residues.

The chain carries TRBV12-2 and TRBJ2-5; TRBD1, the D gene given by the table, was not confirmed from the DNA. TRBV12-2 is recorded as a pseudogene. There are 16 residues in the CDR3. DNA of the CDR3: TGTGCAAGTCGCTTATTGCCGCAGGGTGGTGGGGAGACCCAGTACTTC. Its protein is CASRLLPQGGGETQYF.

The chain employs TRBV5-1 and TRBJ2-5; 9 bases agree with TRBD2. Trimming removed 5 bases from V and 1 base from J; junction bases left unmatched: 6. Looked up from germline, CDR1 is SGHRS and CDR2 is YFSETQ. The CDR3 is made up of 15 amino acids. The CDR3 is CASRVAGATQETQYF. The CDR3, as DNA: TGCGCCAGCAGGGTAGCGGGAGCTACCCAAGAGACCCAGTACTTC.

V and J are TRBV19 and TRBJ2-3, with D tentatively TRBD2 (6 bases). The V gene lost 6 bases and the J gene lost 8 bases, with 15 bases spanning the gap. The length of the CDR3 is 13 residues. Germline V lookup: CDR1 LNHDA, CDR2 SQIVND (reference sequence). As DNA, the CDR3 is TGTGCCAGTAGCGACCTGGGAGGTGGTACGCAGTATTTT. This codes for CASSDLGGGTQYF.

The J gene is TRBJ1-2, the V gene TRBV7-8; 7 nucleotides align to TRBD1. CDR1 and CDR2 from the germline V gene are SGHVS and FQNEAQ. This CDR3 region has 15 residues. The junction had 8 bases not matched to a gene; V was cut back by 5 bases and J by 2 bases. The CDR3 here is CASSTVGQENYGYTF. CDR3 nucleotide sequence: TGTGCCAGCAGCACCGTCGGACAGGAGAACTATGGCTACACCTTC.

This chain links TRBV30 with TRBJ2-7; 8 bases match TRBD2. After removal of 2 bases from V and 7 bases from J, the junction contained 4 bases not matched to a gene. CDR1 GTSNPN and CDR2 SVGIG come from the germline V gene (reference sequence). The CDR3 consists of 12 residues. The CDR3 here is CAWSPTGGEQYV. The CDR3 bases are TGTGCCTGGAGTCCCACGGGGGGGGAGCAGTACGTC.

The chain employs TRBV18 and TRBJ2-1; TRBD2 matches 7 bases. V was pared by 3 bases and J by 4 bases, with 9 bases of the junction left unmatched. The germline V gene encodes CDR1 KGHSH and CDR2 LQKENI. The CDR3 consists of 16 residues. In DNA, the CDR3 is TGTGCCAGCTCACCTGGACGGGTGGGAGGGTACAATGAGCAGTTCTTC. The encoded protein is CASSPGRVGGYNEQFF.

The chain employs TRBV7-6 and TRBJ1-2, with D tentatively TRBD1 (5 bases). V lost 4 bases to trimming and J lost 1 base, with 10 bases between them. Per germline, CDR1 SGHVS and CDR2 FNYEAQ. This CDR3 has 14 amino acids. The CDR3: CASSSGAVNYGYTF. Written as DNA, the CDR3 is TGTGCCAGCAGCTCTGGGGCGGTTAACTATGGCTACACCTTC.

The chain joins TRBV11-3 to TRBJ2-3; the D gene is possibly TRBD1 (6 bases). Trimming stripped 4 bases from V and 3 bases from J, with 8 bases between. CDR1 SGHNT and CDR2 YENEEA come from the germline V gene. The CDR3 totals 13 residues. CDR3 loop: CASSYRETDTQYF. The CDR3 bases are TGTGCCAGCAGCTACAGGGAGACAGATACGCAGTATTTT. The whole variable domain, remainder taken from reference TRBV11-3 and TRBJ2-3, is EAGVVQSPRYKIIEKKQPVAFWCNPISGHNTLYWYLQNLGQGPELLIRYENEEAVDDSQLPKDRFSAERLKGVDSTLKIQPAELGDSAVYLCASSYRETDTQYFGPGTRLTVL.